This TCR beta chain was identified during a study of CXCR3-negative and CXCR3-positive naive CD8 T cells. Study-level background: Every library held about 1.5 +/- 0.3 million TRB reads, and the total came to around 150 million. Findings and limits, study-wide: Hydrophobicity was higher for TRB CDR3s found in CXCR3-positive naive cells than in CXCR3-negative naive cells. TRBV-TRBJ usage was alike in naive CXCR3-negative and CXCR3-positive cells but differed in memory cells.

Germline loops: CDR1 KGHDR, CDR2 SFDVKD. The CDR3 spans 13 residues. At a few hundred thousand cells each, triplicate sorts were carried out for each CD8+ T cell subset. The authors gated naive CD8+ T cells as CD45RO-CCR7+CD27+CD95-. TRB cDNA was prepared as libraries by UMI-labeled 5' RACE. TCRdb re-called the 5' RACE reads; every CDR3 protein appears as one record, without DNA. Its table records about 130,000 distinct CDR3 sequences. With regard to this clonotype: Antigen: not known.

The TCR sequence derives from a human donor in good health. Some clones in this sample may be carry-over from other donors' samples. Sequencing was carried out using naive CXCR3+ CD8+ T cells from blood. Regarding subset: CD45RO-CCR7+CD27+CD95- naive CD8+ T cells expressing CXCR3 (TNR3+). V usage is TRBV24-1 and J usage is TRBJ2-5. CDR3 sequence reads: CATRSTYQETQYF.